These 10 T cell receptor beta chains originate from one sample sequenced in a study of cytomegalovirus exposure and HLA in healthy donors. This PCR relied on a set of 60 Vbeta primers and 13 Jbeta primers. The method was immunoSEQ multiplex PCR; TCRdb's version includes in-frame clones alone and lacks a portion of them. The data contain 80,000 to 100,000 clones, 63% of them singletons. Material for sequencing was PBMCs. Source of these receptors: a woman aged 40-49 years in good health and CMV-seropositive.

V and J are TRBV2 and TRBJ2-1, with D maybe TRBD1 (5 bases). Per germline, CDR1 SNHLY and CDR2 FYNNEI. There are 15 residues in the CDR3. The germline V and J ends were trimmed by 3 bases and 6 bases, with 15 bases remaining between them. The CDR3 reads CASSDHLQAGNEQFF. CDR3 nucleotide sequence: TGTGCCAGCAGTGATCATCTACAGGCTGGCAATGAGCAGTTCTTC.

This clone was observed a few times. The rearrangement links TRBV4-3 to TRBJ2-7; 9 bases map to TRBD2. Germline CDR1 reads LGHNA; CDR2 reads YSLEER. The V and J ends lost 0 bases and 0 bases, in that order; junction bases with no gene match: 3. The CDR3 runs 16 residues. CDR3 sequence: CASSQDQLAGSYEQYF. The CDR3, as DNA: TGCGCCAGCAGCCAAGACCAACTAGCGGGCTCCTACGAGCAGTACTTC.

The V gene is TRBV10-1, the J gene TRBJ1-1; TRBD1 matches at 7 bases. This CDR3 is 13 amino acids long. With V trimmed by 5 bases and J by 8 bases, 8 bases remained unmatched. CDR1 is WNHNN, CDR2 SYGVQD, per germline (reference sequence). In DNA, the CDR3 is TGCGCCAGCAGTTACGAAATACAGGGGGAAGCTTTCTTT. Amino acids: CASSYEIQGEAFF.

This clone has just a few counts. The chain joins TRBV27 to TRBJ1-2; tentative D call: TRBD1 (6 bases). The germline V gene has CDR1 MNHEY and CDR2 SMNVEV (reference sequence). This CDR3 spans 13 amino acids. Trimming took off 6 bases at V and 9 bases at J, with 17 bases between the two ends. CDR3 protein: CASSHTGLGSYTF. CDR3 bases: TGTGCCAGCAGCCACACAGGGTTGGGTAGCTACACCTTC.

The CDR3 nucleotides are TGTGCCAGTAGTATGGGGACACAGAATGAGCAGTTCTTC. It encodes CASSMGTQNEQFF. The chain couples TRBV19 to TRBJ2-1; D perhaps matches TRBD1 (6 bases). CDR1 is LNHDA, CDR2 SQIVND, per germline (reference sequence). This CDR3 comprises 13 residues. V gave up 3 bases and J gave up 7 bases, with 10 bases separating them.

The chain has TRBV6-1 and TRBJ2-2, with D maybe TRBD2 (5 bases). From germline, CDR1 is MNHNS and CDR2 SASEGT. The CDR3 loop spans 16 amino acids. The V end was cut by 2 bases, the J end by 3 bases, with 13 bases between. The CDR3 spells CASSELAGGYTGELFF. CDR3 in DNA: TGTGCCAGCAGTGAACTGGCGGGCGGTTACACCGGGGAGCTGTTTTTT.

The chain couples TRBV5-4 to TRBJ2-2; TRBD2 agrees at 10 bases. The CDR3 has 16 amino acids. Germline lookup yields CDR1 SGHNT and CDR2 YYREEE (reference sequence). J was trimmed by 1 base and V by 3 bases; bases with no gene match: 3. CDR3 sequence: CASSWSGRGNTGELFF. The CDR3 DNA sequence: TGTGCCAGCAGCTGGAGCGGGAGGGGGAACACCGGGGAGCTGTTTTTT.

The chain carries TRBV7-9 and TRBJ2-1, with D possibly matching TRBD2 (7 bases). The V and J ends lost 10 bases and 0 bases respectively, with 19 bases between them. This CDR3 has 16 amino acids. Germline V lookup: CDR1 SEHNR, CDR2 FQNEAQ (reference sequence). In DNA, the CDR3 is TGTGCCATCTCCCAAGGGGGGGGATTCTCCTACAATGAGCAGTTCTTC. As protein: CAISQGGGFSYNEQFF.

The gene calls are TRBV9 and TRBJ1-1, with D possibly matching TRBD1 (6 bases). This CDR3 region has 15 residues. Germline CDR1 reads SGDLS; CDR2 reads YYNGEE. The germline V and J ends were trimmed by 1 base and 5 bases, with 15 bases remaining between them. The CDR3 nucleotides are TGTGCCAGCAGCGTAACGGGAAGGACAGATACTGAAGCTTTCTTT. Translated, it gives CASSVTGRTDTEAFF. The whole variable domain, remainder taken from reference TRBV9 and TRBJ1-1, is DSGVTQTPKHLITATGQRVTLRCSPRSGDLSVYWYQQSLDQGLQFLIQYYNGEERAKGNILERFSAQQFPDLHSELNLSSLELGDSALYFCASSVTGRTDTEAFFGQGTRLTVV.

The V gene is TRBV7-6, the J gene TRBJ2-2; D call uncertain. Trimming cost V 0 bases and J 8 bases, with 4 bases left between them. There are 12 residues in the CDR3. Germline V CDR1 and CDR2: SGHVS, FNYEAQ. CDR3 bases: TGTGCCAGCAGCTTAGCTTCAGGGGAGCTGTTTTTT. Protein product: CASSLASGELFF.